Sequencing of this T cell receptor beta chain was carried out in a study of blood T cell repertoires in COVID-19. Looking at the study overall: COVID-19 samples from acute and convalescent phases originated in the United States, Italy and Spain.

Study processing details: Nucleated cell number was recorded as an estimate derived from reference gene primer amplification. Generated by immunoSEQ multiplex PCR, the TCRdb table keeps only in-frame clones and is missing some. The D gene and trimming were derived from the DNA, and the V and J assignments and clone size from that table. The sample has 150,000 to 200,000 clones, roughly four fifths seen once. This CDR3 has 13 residues. V dropped 8 bases and J dropped 1 base, with 11 bases sitting between them. CDR1 is LNHNV, CDR2 YYDKDF, per germline (reference sequence). The receptor was derived from a woman older than 75 with acute or convalescent COVID-19. Sequenced sample: peripheral blood. This chain joins TRBV15 and TRBJ2-5, with D tentatively TRBD1 (6 bases). The CDR3 is CATQTGSQETQYF. Written as DNA, the CDR3 is TGTGCCACCCAAACAGGGTCCCAAGAGACCCAGTACTTC.